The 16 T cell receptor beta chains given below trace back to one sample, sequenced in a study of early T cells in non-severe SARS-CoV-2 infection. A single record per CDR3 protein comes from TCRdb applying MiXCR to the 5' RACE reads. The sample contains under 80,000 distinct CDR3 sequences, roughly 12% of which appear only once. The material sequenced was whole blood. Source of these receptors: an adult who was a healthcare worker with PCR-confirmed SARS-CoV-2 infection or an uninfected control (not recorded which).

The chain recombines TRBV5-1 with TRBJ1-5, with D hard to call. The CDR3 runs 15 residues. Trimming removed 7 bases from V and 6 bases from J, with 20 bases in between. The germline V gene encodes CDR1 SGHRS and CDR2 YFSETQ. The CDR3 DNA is TGCGCCAGCGCCCCCGTTTGGGGAGGAGGTCAGCCCCAGCATTTT. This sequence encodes CASAPVWGGGQPQHF.

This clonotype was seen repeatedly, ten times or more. The DNA of the CDR3 is TGCAGTGCTAGAGATCCGCAGGGTCTGGGCACTGAAGCTTTCTTT. Translation: CSARDPQGLGTEAFF. The rearrangement joins TRBV20-1 to TRBJ1-1; D might be TRBD1 (5 bases). V was clipped by 0 bases and J by 4 bases, with 15 bases between them. The CDR3 totals 15 residues. Germline assignment: CDR1 DFQATT and CDR2 SNEGSKA (reference sequence).

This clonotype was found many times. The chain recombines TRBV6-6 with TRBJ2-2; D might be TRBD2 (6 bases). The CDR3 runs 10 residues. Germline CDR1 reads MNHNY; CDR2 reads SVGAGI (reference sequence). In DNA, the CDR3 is TGTGCATGCGGGATCGGGGAGCTGTTTTTT. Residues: CACGIGELFF.

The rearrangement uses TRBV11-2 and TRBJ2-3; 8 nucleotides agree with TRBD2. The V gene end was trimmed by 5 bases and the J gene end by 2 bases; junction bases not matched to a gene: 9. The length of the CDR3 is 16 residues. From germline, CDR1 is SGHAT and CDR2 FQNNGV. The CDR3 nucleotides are TGTGCCAGCAGCCCCGGGAGGGGGGCGCCCACAGATACGCAGTATTTT. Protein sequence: CASSPGRGAPTDTQYF.

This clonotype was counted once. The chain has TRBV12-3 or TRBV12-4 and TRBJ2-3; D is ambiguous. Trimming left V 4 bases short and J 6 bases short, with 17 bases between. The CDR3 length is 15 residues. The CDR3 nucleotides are TGTGCCAGCAGTTCCTGGTCACAAGTGGGGGATACGCAGTATTTT. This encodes CASSSWSQVGDTQYF.

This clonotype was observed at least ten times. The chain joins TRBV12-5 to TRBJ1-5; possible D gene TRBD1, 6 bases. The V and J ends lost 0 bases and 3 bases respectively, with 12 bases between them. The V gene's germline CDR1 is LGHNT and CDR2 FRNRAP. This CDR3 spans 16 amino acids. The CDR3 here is CASGLVTGPNNQPQHF. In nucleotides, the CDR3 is TGTGCTAGTGGTTTGGTAACAGGGCCTAACAATCAGCCCCAGCATTTT.

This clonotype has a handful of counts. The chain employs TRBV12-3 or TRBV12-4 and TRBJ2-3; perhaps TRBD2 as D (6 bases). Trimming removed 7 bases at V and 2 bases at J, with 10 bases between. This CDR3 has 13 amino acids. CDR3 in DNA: TGTGCCAGCACCGCGGGGTTCACAGATACGCAGTATTTT. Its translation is CASTAGFTDTQYF.

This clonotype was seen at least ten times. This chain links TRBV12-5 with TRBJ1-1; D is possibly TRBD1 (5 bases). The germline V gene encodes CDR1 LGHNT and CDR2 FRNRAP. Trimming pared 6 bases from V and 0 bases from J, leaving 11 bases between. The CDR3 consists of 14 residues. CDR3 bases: TGTGCTAGTGGGAAGGGACCGCTGAACACTGAAGCTTTCTTT. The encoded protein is CASGKGPLNTEAFF.

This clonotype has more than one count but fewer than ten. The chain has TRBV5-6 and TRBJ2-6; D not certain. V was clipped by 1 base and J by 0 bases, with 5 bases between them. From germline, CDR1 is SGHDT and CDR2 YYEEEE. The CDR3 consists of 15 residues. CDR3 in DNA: TGTGCCAGCAGCTTGTCAAGCTCTGGGGCCAACGTCCTGACTTTC. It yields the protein CASSLSSSGANVLTF.

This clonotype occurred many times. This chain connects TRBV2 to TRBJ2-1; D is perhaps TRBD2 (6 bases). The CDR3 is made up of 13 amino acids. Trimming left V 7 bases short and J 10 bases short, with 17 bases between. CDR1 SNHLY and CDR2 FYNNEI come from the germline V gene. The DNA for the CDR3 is TGTGCCAGCAACAACGGAGCGGGCGGGGAGCAGTTCTTC. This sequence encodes CASNNGAGGEQFF.

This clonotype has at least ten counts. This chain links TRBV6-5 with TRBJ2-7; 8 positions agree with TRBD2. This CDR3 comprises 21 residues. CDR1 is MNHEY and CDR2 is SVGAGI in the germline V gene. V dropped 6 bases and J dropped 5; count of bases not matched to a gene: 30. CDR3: CASSYIPPRQTGTRGRDEQYF. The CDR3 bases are TGTGCCAGCAGCTATATACCACCACGCCAAACCGGGACTAGAGGACGGGACGAGCAGTACTTC.

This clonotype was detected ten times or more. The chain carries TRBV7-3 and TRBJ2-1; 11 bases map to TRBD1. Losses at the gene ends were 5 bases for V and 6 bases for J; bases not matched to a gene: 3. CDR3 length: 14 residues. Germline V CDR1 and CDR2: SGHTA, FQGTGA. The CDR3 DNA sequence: TGTGCCAGCAGCCCCGGGACAGGGGGCAATGAGCAGTTCTTC. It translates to CASSPGTGGNEQFF.

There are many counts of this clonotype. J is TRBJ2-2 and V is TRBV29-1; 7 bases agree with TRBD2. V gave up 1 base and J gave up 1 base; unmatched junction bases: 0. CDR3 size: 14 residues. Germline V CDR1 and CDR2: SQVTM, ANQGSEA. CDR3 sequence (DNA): TGCAGCGTTGAAGCGGGAGGGAACACCGGGGAGCTGTTTTTT. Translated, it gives CSVEAGGNTGELFF.

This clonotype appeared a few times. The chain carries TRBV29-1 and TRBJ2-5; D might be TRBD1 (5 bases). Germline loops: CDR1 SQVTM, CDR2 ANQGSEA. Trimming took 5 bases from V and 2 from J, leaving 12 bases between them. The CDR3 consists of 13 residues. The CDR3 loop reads CSVSRTQQETQYF. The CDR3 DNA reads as TGCAGCGTTTCACGGACACAGCAAGAGACCCAGTACTTC.

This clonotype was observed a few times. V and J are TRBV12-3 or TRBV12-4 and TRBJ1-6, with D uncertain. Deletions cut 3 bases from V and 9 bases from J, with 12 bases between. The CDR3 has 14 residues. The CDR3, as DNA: TGTGCCAGCAGTTTCGCGGGCGCCGGTTCACCCCTCCACTTT. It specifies CASSFAGAGSPLHF.

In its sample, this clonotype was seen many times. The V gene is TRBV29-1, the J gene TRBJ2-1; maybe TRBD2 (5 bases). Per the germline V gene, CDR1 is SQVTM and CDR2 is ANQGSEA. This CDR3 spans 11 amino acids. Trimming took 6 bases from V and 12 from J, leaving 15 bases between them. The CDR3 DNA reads TGCAGCGTCCGACCCGAGGGCGGGCAGTTCTTC. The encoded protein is CSVRPEGGQFF.